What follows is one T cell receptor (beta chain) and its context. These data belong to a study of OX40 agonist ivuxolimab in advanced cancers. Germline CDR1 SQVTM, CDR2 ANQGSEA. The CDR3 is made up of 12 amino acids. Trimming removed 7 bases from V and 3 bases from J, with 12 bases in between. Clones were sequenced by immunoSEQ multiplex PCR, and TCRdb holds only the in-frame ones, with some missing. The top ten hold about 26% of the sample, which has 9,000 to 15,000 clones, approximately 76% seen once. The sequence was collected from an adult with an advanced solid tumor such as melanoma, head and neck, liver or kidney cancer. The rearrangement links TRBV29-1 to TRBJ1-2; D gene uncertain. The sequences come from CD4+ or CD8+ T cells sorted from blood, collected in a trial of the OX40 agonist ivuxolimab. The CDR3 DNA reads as TGCAGCGCCCGACGACAAGACTATGGCTACACCTTC. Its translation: CSARRQDYGYTF.